The clone carrying this TCR beta chain was observed a handful of times. The antigen remains undetermined. It was one heparinised blood draw, averaging about 110 mL, that each donor gave. CDR1 and CDR2 from the germline V gene are SGHRS and YFSETQ. Unmatched junction bases numbered 13, after V lost 3 bases and J lost 9 bases. The CDR3 length is 16 residues. This sample stems from a study of beta chain features in type 1 diabetes. Study-wide points: Significant though moderate, a shortening of TCRB CDR3s appeared in all four CD4+ subsets of Type 1 diabetes patients.

Of the isolated RNA, all was reverse transcribed, and so the sequenced material was expressed TCRB transcripts. The assay was immunoSEQ multiplex PCR, and TCRdb's table has in-frame clones only and misses some. The sample yields a few hundred thousand clones, over 12% seen once. Sequencing input: naive CD4+ T cells from blood. The chain combines TRBV5-1 with TRBJ2-1; TRBD1 matches 9 bases. This receptor was identified in a woman between 18 and 29 years old in good health. CDR3 loop: CASSSGQGRRLGEQFF. The CDR3 region has the DNA TGCGCCAGCAGCTCGGGACAGGGAAGGCGGTTGGGTGAGCAGTTCTTC.